This record covers a single T cell receptor beta chain. The count of this clone is one. This receptor's antigen is unknown. Per-base quality was not reported, and no clone a single base away is much larger than it. The entry originates in a study of Ad26.COV2.S vaccination and SARS-CoV-2 variants (dated by TCRdb to the early 2020s). As for the study more broadly: Vaccine-arm donors came from COV1001, a multicentre, randomized, double-blind, placebo-controlled phase I-IIa trial of Ad26.COV2.S in healthy adults. Ad26.COV2.S was given intramuscularly at 5x10^10 or 1x10^11 viral particles, as a single shot or as two shots 56 days apart. The specificity and breadth of SARS-CoV-2-reactive T cell receptors after Ad26.COV2.S vaccination were assessed by TCRbeta repertoire sequencing. The TCR-sequenced set comprised around 30 samples: roughly 19 Ad26.COV2.S vaccine recipients, 5 placebo recipients and 8 SARS-CoV-2 convalescent individuals. Trial participants were randomized into five groups of five, in which low-dose or high-dose Ad26.COV2.S was given once or twice, or placebo was given on both occasions. Throughout the experiments and outcome assessment, investigators stayed blinded to trial group allocation. The study at large found these results: The authors noted that the TCR breadth and depth analyses may have underestimated total T cell responses. The study was not powered to compare responses between vaccine doses or regimens. Higher spike-specific TCR breadth was observed in Ad26.COV2.S recipients than in placebo recipients (P = 0.0014). Substantial breadth of spike-specific CD8+ and CD4+ T cell responses was reported after vaccination. Comparable non-spike TCR breadth was observed between vaccine and placebo recipients, consistent with only spike being contained in the vaccine.

Explained via the paper, the treatment or condition label denotes: around 19 received Ad26.COV2.S at low or high dose, single or two shots; several received placebo; per-sample allocation not given. For vaccine and placebo recipients, repertoires were sequenced using samples collected on day 63 after the first injection. Cohort 1b enrolled some 25 adults aged 18-55 years at a single site in Boston, USA, between 29 July and 7 August 2020. Ad26.COV2.S consisted of a replication-incompetent adenovirus type 26 vector by which a prefusion-stabilized SARS-CoV-2 spike protein from the original Wuhan strain was expressed. TCRbeta CDR3 regions were sequenced with the immunoSEQ Assay. After extraction, genomic DNA underwent amplification by bias-controlled multiplex PCR, followed by high-throughput sequencing. Under the source paper's analysis protocol: To quantify the absolute abundance of every unique TCRbeta CDR3 region, sequences were collapsed and filtered. Usable DNA was measured by amplifying reference genes present in all nucleated cells, and TCRbeta template counts were normalized to that usable DNA to estimate T cell fraction. Repertoire TCRs were annotated as SARS-CoV-2-specific by exact matching of V gene, CDR3 amino acid sequence and J gene to a known reactive TCR set. The reference SARS-CoV-2 TCR set came from MIRA and was filtered for enrichment in COVID-19-positive ImmuneCODE repertoires, removing public or cross-reactive TCRs. Based on the MIRA antigens, annotated TCRs were further analysed at the level of specific ORF or position within ORF. Depth was the summed frequency of annotated unique rearrangements, while breadth was defined as annotated unique rearrangements over total unique productive rearrangements. Group comparisons of TCR breadth used two-sided Wilcoxon rank-sum tests. TCRdb limited this immuneACCESS table to in-frame rearrangements with V and J called. A share of clones is missing; checked studies link under half to unresolved V genes, and the rest is unexplained. D and trimming come from the DNA, and the V and J calls and clone size come from that table. Here the sample has over 200,000 clones; around nine tenths occur a single time. About 10% of the sample is in the top ten clones.

The TCR was taken from a person between 18 and 60 years old who received the Ad26.COV2.S COVID-19 vaccine or a placebo. The sample in question was peripheral blood, obtained in a trial of Ad26.COV2.S vaccine versus placebo.

The sequence in DNA is TGTGCCAGCAGCCAAGGAGGGCCGGGGGACAATGAGCAGTTCTTC. Its product reads: CASSQGGPGDNEQFF. This sequence uses TRBV28 and TRBJ2-1; 6 matching bases give a weak D call of TRBD2. Its CDR3 holds 15 amino acids, cysteine through phenylalanine. Only the CDR3 portion is preserved as DNA: 45 bases, with reading frame beginning at the first base. From the germline V gene, CDR1 is MDHEN and CDR2 is SYDVKM. V and J are truncated by 6 bases and 5 bases respectively, leaving an intervening sequence of 17 bases.